Listed below are T cell receptor beta chains from one sample, sequenced in a study of cytotoxic CD8 clonotypes in ibrutinib-treated CLL. Repertoires were generated with immunoSEQ multiplex PCR, while TCRdb's copy carries only in-frame clones and drops some. Of nearly 300,000 clones listed, 65% to 85% are singletons. This specimen consisted of PBMCs, obtained at disease progression, from a patient treated with ibrutinib. The receptors were gathered from a human donor with chronic lymphocytic leukemia. Both conserved end residues are part of each CDR3. Each record gives: V gene, D gene, J gene, CDR3 protein. A D gene is named only where the DNA matches it firmly.

TRBV7-3	.	TRBJ2-3	CASSLTLSTDTQYF
TRBV7-9	.	TRBJ1-2	CASSLASVNYGYTF
TRBV18	TRBD1	TRBJ1-1	CASSPGTGSARAFF
TRBV5-1	.	TRBJ2-7	CASTPTGTLSYEQYF
TRBV18	.	TRBJ2-3	CASSISTDTQYF
TRBV29-1	.	TRBJ2-2	CSVEWLYTGELFF
TRBV28	.	TRBJ1-4	CASSWKTAPTNEKLFF
TRBV27	.	TRBJ2-3	CASTGPWGTDTQYF
TRBV5-1	TRBD1	TRBJ1-2	CASSTVTGDYGYTF
TRBV6-1	.	TRBJ1-5	CASSRDDNQPQHF
TRBV5-1	.	TRBJ1-2	CASRDGDNYGYTF
TRBV25-1	TRBD1	TRBJ2-1	CATDRDRGDDEQFF
TRBV5-1	.	TRBJ2-7	CASSWWGTNPYEQYF
TRBV5-1	.	TRBJ2-6	CASSFGSSGANVLTF
TRBV27	.	TRBJ2-5	CASGDARTQYF
TRBV28	.	TRBJ2-7	CASTGGAYYEQYF
TRBV7-2	.	TRBJ1-5	CASSLDRERGQPQHF
TRBV14	TRBD1	TRBJ1-2	CASSPLDRVVGGYTF
TRBV2	.	TRBJ2-3	CASSEAGRTGTDTQYF
TRBV6-1	.	TRBJ2-5	CASKVTPPVETQYF
TRBV6-5	TRBD2	TRBJ2-3	CASSYGRGVNTDTQYF
TRBV18	.	TRBJ1-5	CASSPQGGGNQPQHF
TRBV7-9	TRBD1	TRBJ1-2	CASSSRFGTVYGYTF
TRBV19	TRBD2	TRBJ2-7	CASSAGGSSSYEQYF
TRBV6-1	.	TRBJ1-4	CASSPTGNEKLFF
TRBV7-9	.	TRBJ2-4	CASSLENIQYF
TRBV5-1	.	TRBJ2-1	CASSTGSFEQFF